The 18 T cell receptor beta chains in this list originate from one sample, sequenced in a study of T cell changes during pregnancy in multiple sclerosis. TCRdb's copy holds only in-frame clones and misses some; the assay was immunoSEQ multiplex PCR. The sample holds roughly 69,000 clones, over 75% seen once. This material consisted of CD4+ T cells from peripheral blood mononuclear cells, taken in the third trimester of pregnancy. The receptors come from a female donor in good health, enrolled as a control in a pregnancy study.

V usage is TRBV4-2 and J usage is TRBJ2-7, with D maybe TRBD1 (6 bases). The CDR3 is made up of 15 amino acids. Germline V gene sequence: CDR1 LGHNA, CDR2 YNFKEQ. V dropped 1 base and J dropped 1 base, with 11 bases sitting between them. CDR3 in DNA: TGTGCCAGCAGCCAAGGTCAGGGGAATTCCTACGAGCAGTACTTC. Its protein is CASSQGQGNSYEQYF.

The chain's CDR3 is CASSRRRGDTEAFF. The CDR3 DNA is TGTGCCAGCAGCCGGAGACGGGGGGACACTGAAGCTTTCTTT. V gene TRBV6-5 combines with J gene TRBJ1-1; the D gene is possibly TRBD1 (5 bases). Trimming removed 6 bases from V and 3 bases from J, with 14 bases in between. Germline V gives CDR1 MNHEY, CDR2 SVGAGI. This CDR3 spans 14 amino acids.

The CDR3 sequence is CASRKRQGTDTQYF. CDR3 coding DNA: TGTGCCAGCAGAAAACGACAGGGTACAGATACGCAGTATTTT. The genes are TRBV6-5 and TRBJ2-3; 7 bases agree with TRBD1. The length of the CDR3 is 14 residues. V dropped 6 bases and J dropped 3; count of bases not matched to a gene: 6. Germline V CDR1 and CDR2: MNHEY, SVGAGI.

The chain's CDR3 is CASSERRAANTGELFF. CDR3 coding DNA: TGTGCCAGCAGTGAACGGCGGGCCGCGAACACCGGGGAGCTGTTTTTT. This chain connects TRBV6-1 to TRBJ2-2; weak D call: TRBD2 (5 bases). This CDR3 has 16 residues. The V end was cut by 2 bases, the J end by 0 bases, with 10 bases between. Germline V gives CDR1 MNHNS, CDR2 SASEGT.

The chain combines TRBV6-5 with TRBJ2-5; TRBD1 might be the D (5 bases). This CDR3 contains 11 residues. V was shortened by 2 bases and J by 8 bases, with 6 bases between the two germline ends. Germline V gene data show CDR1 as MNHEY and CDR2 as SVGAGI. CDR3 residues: CASSYGATQYF. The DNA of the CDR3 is TGTGCCAGCAGTTACGGGGCTACCCAGTACTTC.

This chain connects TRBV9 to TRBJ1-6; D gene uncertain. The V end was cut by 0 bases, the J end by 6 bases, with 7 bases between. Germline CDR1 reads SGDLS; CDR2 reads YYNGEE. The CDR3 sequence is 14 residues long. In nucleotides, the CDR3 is TGTGCCAGCAGCGTAGTAGCAACTAATTCACCCCTCCACTTT. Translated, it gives CASSVVATNSPLHF.

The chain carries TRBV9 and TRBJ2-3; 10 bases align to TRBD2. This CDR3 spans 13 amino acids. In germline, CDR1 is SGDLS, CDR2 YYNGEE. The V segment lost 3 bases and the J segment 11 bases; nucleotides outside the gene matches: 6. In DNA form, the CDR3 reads TGTGCCAGCAGCGGTCGATTAGCGGGGGGGCAGTATTTT. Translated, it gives CASSGRLAGGQYF. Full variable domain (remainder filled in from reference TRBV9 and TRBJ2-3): DSGVTQTPKHLITATGQRVTLRCSPRSGDLSVYWYQQSLDQGLQFLIQYYNGEERAKGNILERFSAQQFPDLHSELNLSSLELGDSALYFCASSGRLAGGQYFGPGTRLTVL.

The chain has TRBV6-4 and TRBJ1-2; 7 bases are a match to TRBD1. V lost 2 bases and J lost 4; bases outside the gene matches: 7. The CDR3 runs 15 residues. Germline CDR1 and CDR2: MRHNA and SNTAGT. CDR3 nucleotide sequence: TGTGCCAGCAGTGACGGGGCAGGGGGAATCTATGGCTACACCTTC. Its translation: CASSDGAGGIYGYTF.

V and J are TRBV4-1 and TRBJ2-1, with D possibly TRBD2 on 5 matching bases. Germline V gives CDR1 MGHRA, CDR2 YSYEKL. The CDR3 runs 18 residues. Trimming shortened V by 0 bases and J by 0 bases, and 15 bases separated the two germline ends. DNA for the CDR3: TGCGCCAGCAGCCAAGATCGTCCCCGGGGTAGCTCCTACAATGAGCAGTTCTTC. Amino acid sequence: CASSQDRPRGSSYNEQFF.

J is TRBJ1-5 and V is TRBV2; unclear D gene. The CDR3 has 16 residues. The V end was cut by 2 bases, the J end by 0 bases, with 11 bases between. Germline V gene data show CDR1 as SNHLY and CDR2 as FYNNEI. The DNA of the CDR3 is TGTGCCAGCAGTGAATCTGGAGGATATAGCAATCAGCCCCAGCATTTT. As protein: CASSESGGYSNQPQHF.

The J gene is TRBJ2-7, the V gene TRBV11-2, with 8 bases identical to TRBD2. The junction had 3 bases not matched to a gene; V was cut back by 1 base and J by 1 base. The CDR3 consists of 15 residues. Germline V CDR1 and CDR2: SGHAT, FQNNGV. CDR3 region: CASSLALAGSYEQYF. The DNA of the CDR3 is TGTGCCAGCAGCTTAGCGCTAGCGGGTTCCTACGAGCAGTACTTC.

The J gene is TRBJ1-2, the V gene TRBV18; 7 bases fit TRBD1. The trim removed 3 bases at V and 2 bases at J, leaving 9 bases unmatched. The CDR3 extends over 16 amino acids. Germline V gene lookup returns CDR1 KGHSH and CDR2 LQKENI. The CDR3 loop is CASSPTGNIRNYGYTF. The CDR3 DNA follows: TGTGCCAGCTCACCGACAGGGAATATCAGAAACTATGGCTACACCTTC.

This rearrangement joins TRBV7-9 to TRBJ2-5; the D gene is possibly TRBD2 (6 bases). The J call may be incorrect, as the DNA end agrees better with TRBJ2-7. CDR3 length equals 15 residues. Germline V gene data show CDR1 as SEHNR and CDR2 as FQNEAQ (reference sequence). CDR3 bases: TGTGCCAGCAGCTCCGGAGGGCGGATCTTCTACGAGCAGTACTTC. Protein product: CASSSGGRIFYEQYF.

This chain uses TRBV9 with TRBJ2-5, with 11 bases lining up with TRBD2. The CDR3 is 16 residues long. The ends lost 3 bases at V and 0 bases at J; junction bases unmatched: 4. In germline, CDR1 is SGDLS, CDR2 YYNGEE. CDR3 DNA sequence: TGTGCCAGCAGCGGTAGGGGACTAGCGGACCAAGAGACCCAGTACTTC. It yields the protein CASSGRGLADQETQYF.

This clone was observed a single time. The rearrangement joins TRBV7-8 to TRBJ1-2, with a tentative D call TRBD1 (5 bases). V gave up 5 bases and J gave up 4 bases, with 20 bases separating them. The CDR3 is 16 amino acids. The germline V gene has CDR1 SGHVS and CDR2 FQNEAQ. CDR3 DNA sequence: TGTGCCAGCAGCAACTCAGCCGCCCCAGGGATCTATGGCTACACCTTC. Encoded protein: CASSNSAAPGIYGYTF. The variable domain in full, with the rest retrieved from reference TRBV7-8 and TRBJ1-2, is GAGVSQSPRYKVAKRGQDVALRCDPISGHVSLFWYQQALGQGPEFLTYFQNEAQLDKSGLPSDRFFAERPEGSVSTLKIQRTQQEDSAVYLCASSNSAAPGIYGYTFGSGTRLTVV.

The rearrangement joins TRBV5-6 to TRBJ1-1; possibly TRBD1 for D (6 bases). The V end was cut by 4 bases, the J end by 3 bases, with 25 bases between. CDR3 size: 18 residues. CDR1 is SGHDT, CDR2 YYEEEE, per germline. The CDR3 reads CASSLHTGIARPDTEAFF. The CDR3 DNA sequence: TGTGCCAGCAGCCTACACACAGGGATTGCCCGACCGGACACTGAAGCTTTCTTT. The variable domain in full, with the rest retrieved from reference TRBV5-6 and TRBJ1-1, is DAGVTQSPTHLIKTRGQQVTLRCSPKSGHDTVSWYQQALGQGPQFIFQYYEEEERQRGNFPDRFSGHQFPNYSSELNVNALLLGDSALYLCASSLHTGIARPDTEAFFGQGTRLTVV.

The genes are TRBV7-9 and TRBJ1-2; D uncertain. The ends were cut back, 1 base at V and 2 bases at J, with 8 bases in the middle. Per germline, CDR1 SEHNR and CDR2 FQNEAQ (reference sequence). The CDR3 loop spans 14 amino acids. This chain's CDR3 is CASSLVVENYGYTF. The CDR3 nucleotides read TGTGCCAGCAGCTTAGTGGTAGAAAACTATGGCTACACCTTC.

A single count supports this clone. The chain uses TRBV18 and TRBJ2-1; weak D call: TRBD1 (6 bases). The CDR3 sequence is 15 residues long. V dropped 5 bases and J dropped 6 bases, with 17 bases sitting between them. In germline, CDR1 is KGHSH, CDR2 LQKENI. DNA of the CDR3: TGTGCCAGCTCAGCCGGACAGTCCCTTACCAATGAGCAGTTCTTC. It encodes CASSAGQSLTNEQFF.